This record covers a single T cell receptor (beta chain). This sample was included in a study of blood T cell repertoires in COVID-19. Study at large: COVID-19 samples collected from the United States, Italy and Spain covered acute and convalescent phases.

The ends lost 5 bases at V and 6 bases at J; junction bases unmatched: 11. The germline CDR1 and CDR2 sequences are SEHNR and FQNEAQ (reference sequence). The CDR3 has 16 amino acids. The authors' processing: By means of reference gene primer amplification, nucleated cell counts were estimated. Profiling relied on immunoSEQ multiplex PCR, and the TCRdb table lists in-frame clones only, not all of them. V and J calls and clone size come straight from that table; D and trimming were deduced from the DNA. The sample yields roughly 200,000 clones, about 85% seen once. The sequenced sample was peripheral blood. The TCR originated in a woman over 75 with acute or convalescent COVID-19. The chain is built from TRBV7-9 and TRBJ2-1; 9 bases agree with TRBD1. The CDR3 DNA follows: TGTGCCAGCAGCATTCTTCCTCCGACAGGGGGCAATGAGCAGTTCTTC. Amino acid sequence: CASSILPPTGGNEQFF. The full variable domain, completed using reference TRBV7-9 and TRBJ2-1, is DTGVSQNPRHKITKRGQNVTFRCDPISEHNRLYWYRQTLGQGPEFLTYFQNEAQLEKSRLLSDRFSAERPKGSFSTLEIQRTEQGDSAMYLCASSILPPTGGNEQFFGPGTRLTVL.